The clone carrying this T cell receptor beta chain has just a few counts. Its antigen is unidentified. These data come from a study of identical twins. TCRdb itself ran the 5' RACE reads through MiXCR, one entry per CDR3 protein. Seen here are 450,000 or so distinct CDR3 sequences, about 13% observed once, and the top ten hold approximately 1%. Notes on the study in general: Models predicted too little out-of-frame TCR alpha sharing in monozygotic twins. Where out-of-frame alpha sequences were twin-shared, they showed excess low generation probability.

This CDR3 contains 13 residues. Germline V gene sequence: CDR1 SEHNR, CDR2 FQNEAQ (reference sequence). The V and J ends lost 5 bases and 6 bases respectively, with 11 bases between them. The same sample was also studied in work on yellow fever vaccine responses in identical twins.

The gene calls are TRBV7-9 and TRBJ2-1, with a tentative D call TRBD1 (6 bases). The sequence was obtained from a woman under 30 in good health. The specimen was CD4+ T cells sorted from blood. CDR3 loop: CASSRGFSNEQFF. In DNA form, the CDR3 reads TGTGCCAGCAGCAGGGGGTTCTCCAATGAGCAGTTCTTC.